This T cell receptor beta chain was retrieved from a study of T cells in Graves' hyperthyroidism and ophthalmopathy. Authors of the study amplified TCR beta CDR3 regions from RNA transcripts. During a first-round RT-PCR of the TCR CDR3, the HTBI primer set was used. One entry per CDR3 protein, called by TCRdb with MiXCR from the multiplex PCR reads. The sample lists around 290,000 distinct CDR3 sequences, approximately 15% seen once, with about 50% in the top ten. This clonotype appeared many times. Germline V CDR1 and CDR2: GTSNPN, SVGIG (reference sequence). V was shortened by 8 bases and J by 8 bases, with 18 bases between the two germline ends. The CDR3 length is 13 residues.

V is TRBV30 and J is TRBJ1-4; weak D call: TRBD1 (5 bases). The clonotype was recovered from a woman aged 55-70 years with Graves' ophthalmopathy. The sequenced sample consisted of blood. CDR3 in amino acids: CAGSRGVGEKLFF. The CDR3 DNA follows: TGTGCCGGGTCGCGAGGGGTCGGGGAAAAACTGTTTTTT.